The present entry profiles one T cell receptor (beta chain) with its context. The data belong to a study of blood T cell repertoires in COVID-19. About the study: Acute and convalescent COVID-19 samples came from the United States, Italy and Spain.

Clones were read by immunoSEQ multiplex PCR, and TCRdb kept only the in-frame ones, dropping some. The table records 85,000 to 130,000 clones, about 91% of them present only once. J gave up 7 bases and V 6 bases, and 8 bases lay outside the gene matches. The CDR3 consists of 13 residues. Germline V CDR1 and CDR2: MNHEY, SVGAGI. Sequenced: peripheral blood. The chain recombines TRBV6-5 with TRBJ1-2; 7 positions match TRBD1. This clonotype originated in a human donor in a cohort sampled during active COVID-19. The CDR3 DNA reads TGTGCCAGCAGCCCGACAGGGACGGGTGGCTACACCTTC. Translation gives CASSPTGTGGYTF.